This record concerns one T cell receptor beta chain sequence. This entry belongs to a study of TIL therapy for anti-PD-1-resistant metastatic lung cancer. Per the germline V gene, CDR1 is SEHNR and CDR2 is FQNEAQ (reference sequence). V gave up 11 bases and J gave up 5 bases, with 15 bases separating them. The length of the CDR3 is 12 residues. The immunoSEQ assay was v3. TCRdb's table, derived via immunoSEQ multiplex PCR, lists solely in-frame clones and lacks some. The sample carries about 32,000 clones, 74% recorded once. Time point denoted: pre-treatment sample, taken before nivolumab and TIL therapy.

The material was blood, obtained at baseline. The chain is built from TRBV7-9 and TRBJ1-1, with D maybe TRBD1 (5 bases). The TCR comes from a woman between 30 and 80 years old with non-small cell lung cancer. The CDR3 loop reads CAGAEGITEAFF. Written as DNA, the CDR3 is TGTGCCGGTGCGGAGGGGATAACTGAAGCTTTCTTT.